The 18 T cell receptor beta chains below come from one sample, sequenced in a study of shared clonotypes between healthy human individuals. Profiling relied on immunoSEQ multiplex PCR, and the TCRdb table lists in-frame clones only, not all of them. The table shows just over 2,000,000 clones, with 90% to 95% occurring only once. Sequenced input: naive CD4+ T cells sorted from blood. Subset in this sample: CD45RA+ positively selected. The source is a man between 18 and 35 years old in good health.

This clone was seen a single time. The rearrangement uses TRBV5-1 and TRBJ2-1; D perhaps matches TRBD2 (7 bases). CDR1 is SGHRS, CDR2 YFSETQ, per germline. V was pared by 0 bases and J by 8 bases, with 15 bases between. The CDR3 runs to 15 residues. CDR3 DNA sequence: TGCGCCAGCAGCTTGGCAGCCAGGGGAGGGGATGAGCAGTTCTTC. It specifies CASSLAARGGDEQFF.

V gene TRBV30 combines with J gene TRBJ2-5; 14 positions agree with TRBD2. This CDR3 is built from 19 residues. CDR1 GTSNPN and CDR2 SVGIG come from the germline V gene (reference sequence). V trimming: 1 base; J trimming: 0 bases; junction bases outside the gene matches: 10. DNA of the CDR3: TGTGCCTGGAGTGAACTGGGACTAGCGGGGGATTGGTACCAAGAGACCCAGTACTTC. Its translation: CAWSELGLAGDWYQETQYF.

This clone was seen only once. The J gene is TRBJ2-5, the V gene TRBV5-1, with D uncertain. V was cut by 1 base and J by 3 bases, with 4 bases left in between. The CDR3 covers 12 residues. Germline loops: CDR1 SGHRS, CDR2 YFSETQ. CDR3 residues: CASSLWEETQYF. The CDR3 nucleotides are TGCGCCAGCAGCTTGTGGGAAGAGACCCAGTACTTC.

This chain connects TRBV30 to TRBJ1-2; D unresolved. Trimming stripped 1 base from V and 5 bases from J, with 14 bases between. Germline loops: CDR1 GTSNPN, CDR2 SVGIG (reference sequence). This CDR3 comprises 14 residues. The chain's CDR3 is CAWSATFEWYGYTF. As DNA, the CDR3 is TGTGCCTGGAGTGCCACCTTCGAGTGGTATGGCTACACCTTC. The whole variable domain, filled in from reference TRBV30 and TRBJ1-2, reads SQTIHQWPATLVQPVGSPLSLECTVEGTSNPNLYWYRQAAGRGLQLLFYSVGIGQISSEVPQNLSASRPQDRQFILSSKKLLLSDSGFYLCAWSATFEWYGYTFGSGTRLTVV.

DNA of the CDR3: TGTGCCTGGAGTGTACAACAGGGCACCGGGGAGCTGTTTTTT. Translated, it gives CAWSVQQGTGELFF. The V and J genes are TRBV30 and TRBJ2-2, with TRBD1 as a possible D gene (6 bases). V was clipped by 0 bases and J by 4 bases, with 9 bases between them. Germline V gene lookup returns CDR1 GTSNPN and CDR2 SVGIG (reference sequence). The CDR3 contains 14 residues.

This rearrangement joins TRBV6-5 to TRBJ2-5; possibly TRBD1 or TRBD2 for D (5 bases each). Germline assignment: CDR1 MNHEY and CDR2 SVGAGI. The V gene lost 8 bases and the J gene lost 7 bases, with 20 bases spanning the gap. This CDR3 has 14 amino acids. The CDR3 here is CASQRPGNVWTQYF. The CDR3 DNA sequence: TGTGCCAGCCAGCGGCCAGGGAACGTCTGGACCCAGTACTTC.

This chain joins TRBV7-9 and TRBJ2-5; 9 positions match TRBD1. V trimming: 5 bases; J trimming: 6 bases; junction bases outside the gene matches: 13. The germline CDR1 and CDR2 sequences are SEHNR and FQNEAQ (reference sequence). This CDR3 spans 16 amino acids. CDR3 amino acids: CASSDIQGARVQTQYF. The CDR3 DNA sequence: TGTGCCAGCAGCGATATACAGGGGGCGCGGGTCCAGACCCAGTACTTC.

V usage is TRBV25-1 and J usage is TRBJ1-6; unclear D gene. Trimming removed 1 base at V and 11 bases at J, with 6 bases between. This CDR3 has 12 residues. The germline gives CDR1 MGHDK, CDR2 SYGVNS. Written as DNA, the CDR3 is TGTGCCAGCAGTGAATTGATGACACCCCTCCACTTT. This sequence encodes CASSELMTPLHF.

This chain uses TRBV19 with TRBJ2-7; 8 bases map to TRBD1. Germline CDR1 LNHDA, CDR2 SQIVND (reference sequence). This CDR3 is built from 16 residues. V gave up 9 bases and J gave up 5 bases; unmatched junction bases: 18. The CDR3 spells CASALEPGGALHEQYF. CDR3 DNA: TGTGCCAGCGCCCTGGAGCCAGGGGGCGCCCTCCACGAGCAGTACTTC.

V and J are TRBV7-9 and TRBJ2-5; the D gene could be TRBD1 or TRBD2 (5 bases each). This CDR3 has 15 amino acids. V was cut by 3 bases and J by 5 bases, with 16 bases left in between. CDR1 and CDR2 from the germline V gene are SEHNR and FQNEAQ (reference sequence). The DNA of the CDR3 is TGTGCCAGCAGCTTGAGTGGGGGACCAGAGGAGACCCAGTACTTC. The encoded protein is CASSLSGGPEETQYF.

The chain carries TRBV10-3 and TRBJ1-2; D unresolved. Germline V gives CDR1 ENHRY, CDR2 SYGVKD. V lost 2 bases, J lost 8 bases, and 9 bases lay in between. The CDR3 has 12 amino acids. In DNA form, the CDR3 reads TGTGCCATCAGTGAGGGTGTTGTAGGCTACACCTTC. This sequence encodes CAISEGVVGYTF.

The chain couples TRBV28 to TRBJ2-5; 13 nucleotides agree with TRBD2. CDR3 length: 15 amino acids. The trim removed 4 bases at V and 3 bases at J, leaving 2 bases unmatched. Germline V gives CDR1 MDHEN, CDR2 SYDVKM. The CDR3 here is CASSSGTSGEETQYF. CDR3 nucleotide sequence: TGTGCCAGCAGTTCCGGGACTAGCGGGGAAGAGACCCAGTACTTC. Full variable domain (remainder filled in from reference TRBV28 and TRBJ2-5): DVKVTQSSRYLVKRTGEKVFLECVQDMDHENMFWYRQDPGLGLRLIYFSYDVKMKEKGDIPEGYSVSREKKERFSLILESASTNQTSMYLCASSSGTSGEETQYFGPGTRLLVL.

The rearrangement joins TRBV9 to TRBJ1-1; 10 bases align to TRBD1. CDR1 and CDR2 from the germline V gene are SGDLS and YYNGEE. Germline trimming cut 2 bases from V and 5 bases from J; bases unmatched to any gene: 3. The CDR3 extends over 14 amino acids. For the CDR3, the DNA is TGTGCCAGCAGCGTGGGACAGGGGAAAACTGAAGCTTTCTTT. Translated: CASSVGQGKTEAFF.

The chain carries TRBV2 and TRBJ2-7; 13 bases match TRBD2. Germline trimming cut 4 bases from V and 5 bases from J; bases unmatched to any gene: 11. The CDR3 contains 17 residues. CDR1 and CDR2 from the germline V gene are SNHLY and FYNNEI. The chain's CDR3 is CASSGLLAGGPRHEQYF. The DNA for the CDR3 is TGTGCCAGCAGTGGCTTACTAGCGGGAGGGCCGAGGCACGAGCAGTACTTC.

This chain joins TRBV27 and TRBJ2-7; D unresolved. Trimming left V 8 bases short and J 9 bases short, with 20 bases between. The CDR3 runs to 13 residues. Germline assignment: CDR1 MNHEY and CDR2 SMNVEV (reference sequence). Here the CDR3 DNA reads TGTGCCAGCTGGATTGGGCCTAACCCGATGCAGTACTTC. Residues: CASWIGPNPMQYF.

This sequence joins TRBV9 and TRBJ2-3; possible D gene TRBD2, 5 bases. Deletions cut 0 bases from V and 4 bases from J, with 15 bases between. CDR1 is SGDLS and CDR2 is YYNGEE in the germline V gene. The CDR3 contains 16 residues. CDR3 DNA sequence: TGTGCCAGCAGCGTAGGGGCTAGTTGGGGAGCAGATACGCAGTATTTT. Amino acid sequence: CASSVGASWGADTQYF.

Comments on this clone: The same CDR3 is also encoded by other DNA sequences in this sample. The chain uses TRBV28 and TRBJ2-7, with D possibly TRBD1 on 6 matching bases. The CDR3 spans 14 residues. CDR1 and CDR2 from the germline V gene are MDHEN and SYDVKM. V gave up 0 bases and J gave up 3 bases, with 9 bases separating them. CDR3 sequence (DNA): TGTGCCAGCAGTTTATGGGGACAAGACTACGAGCAGTACTTC. This encodes CASSLWGQDYEQYF.

This clone was found once. Within the sample, other DNA sequences also encode this same CDR3. The V call is TRBV18, the J call TRBJ1-2; the match to TRBD1 covers 7 bases. The CDR3 is made up of 13 amino acids. With 3 bases clipped from V and 5 bases from J, the junction kept 3 bases outside the gene matches. The V gene's germline CDR1 is KGHSH and CDR2 LQKENI. The CDR3 spells CASSPGQEYGYTF. CDR3 DNA sequence: TGTGCCAGCTCACCTGGACAGGAATATGGCTACACCTTC.